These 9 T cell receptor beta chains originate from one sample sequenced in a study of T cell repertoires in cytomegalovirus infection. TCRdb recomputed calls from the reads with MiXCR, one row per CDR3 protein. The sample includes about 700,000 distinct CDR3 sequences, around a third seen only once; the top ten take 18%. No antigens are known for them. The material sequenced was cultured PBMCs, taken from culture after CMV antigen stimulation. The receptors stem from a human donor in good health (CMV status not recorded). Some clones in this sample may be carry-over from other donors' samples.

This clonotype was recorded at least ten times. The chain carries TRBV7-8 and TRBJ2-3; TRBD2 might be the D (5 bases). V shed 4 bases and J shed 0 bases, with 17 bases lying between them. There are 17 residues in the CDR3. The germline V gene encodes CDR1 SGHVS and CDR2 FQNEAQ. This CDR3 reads CASSWESRILSTDTQYF. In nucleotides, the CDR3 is TGTGCCAGCAGCTGGGAGAGTAGGATCTTAAGCACAGATACGCAGTATTTT.

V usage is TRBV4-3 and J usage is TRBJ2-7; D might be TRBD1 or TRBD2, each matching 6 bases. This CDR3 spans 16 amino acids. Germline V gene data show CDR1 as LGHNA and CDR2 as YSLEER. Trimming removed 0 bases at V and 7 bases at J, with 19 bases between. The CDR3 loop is CASSQDGRGEGGEQYF. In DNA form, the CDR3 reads TGCGCCAGCAGCCAAGATGGGCGGGGCGAAGGGGGGGAGCAGTACTTC.

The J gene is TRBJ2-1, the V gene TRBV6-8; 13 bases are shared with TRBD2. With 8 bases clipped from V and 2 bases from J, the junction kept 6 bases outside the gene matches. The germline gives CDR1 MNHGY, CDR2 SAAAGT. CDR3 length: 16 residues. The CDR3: CASGRTSGGPYNEQFF. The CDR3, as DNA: TGTGCCAGCGGGAGGACTAGCGGGGGCCCCTACAATGAGCAGTTCTTC.

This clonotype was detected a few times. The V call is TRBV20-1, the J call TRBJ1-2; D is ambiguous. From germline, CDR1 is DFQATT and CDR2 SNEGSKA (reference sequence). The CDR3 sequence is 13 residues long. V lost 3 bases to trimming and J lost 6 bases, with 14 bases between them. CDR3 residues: CSASRQAVNGYTF. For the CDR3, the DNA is TGCAGTGCTAGTAGGCAGGCGGTAAATGGCTACACCTTC.

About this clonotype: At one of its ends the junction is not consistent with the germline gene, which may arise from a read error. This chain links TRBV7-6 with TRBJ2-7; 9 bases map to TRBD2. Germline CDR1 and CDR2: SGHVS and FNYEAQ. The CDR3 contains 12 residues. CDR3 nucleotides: TGTGCCAGCAGCTTAGTGGGGACTAGCCACTTCTTC. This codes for CASSLVGTSHFF.

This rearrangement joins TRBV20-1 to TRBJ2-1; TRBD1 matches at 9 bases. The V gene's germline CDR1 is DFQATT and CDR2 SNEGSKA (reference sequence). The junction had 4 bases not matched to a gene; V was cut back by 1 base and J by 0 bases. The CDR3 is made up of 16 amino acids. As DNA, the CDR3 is TGCAGTGCTAGAGGGACAGGGGCCAACTCCTACAATGAGCAGTTCTTC. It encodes CSARGTGANSYNEQFF.

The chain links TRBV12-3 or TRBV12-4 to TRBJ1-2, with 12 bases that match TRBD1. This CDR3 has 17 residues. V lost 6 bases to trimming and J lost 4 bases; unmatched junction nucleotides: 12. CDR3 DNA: TGTGCCAGCAGCACTACCCGAGGGACAGGGGGCCTCTATGGCTACACCTTC. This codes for CASSTTRGTGGLYGYTF.

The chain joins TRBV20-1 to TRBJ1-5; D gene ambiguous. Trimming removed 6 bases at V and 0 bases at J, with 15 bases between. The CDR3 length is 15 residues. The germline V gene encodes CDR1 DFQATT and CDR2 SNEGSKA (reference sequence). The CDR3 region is CSAERARYSNQPQHF. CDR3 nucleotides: TGCAGTGCAGAACGGGCTCGCTATAGCAATCAGCCCCAGCATTTT.

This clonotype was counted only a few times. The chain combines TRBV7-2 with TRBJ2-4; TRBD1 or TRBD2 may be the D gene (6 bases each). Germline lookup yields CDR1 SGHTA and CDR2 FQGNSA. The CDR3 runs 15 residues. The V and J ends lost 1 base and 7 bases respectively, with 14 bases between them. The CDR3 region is CASSLVALGGNIQYF. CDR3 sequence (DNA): TGTGCCAGCAGCTTAGTAGCCCTAGGGGGGAACATTCAGTACTTC.